A selection of T cell receptor beta chains follows, all from one sample in a study of T cells after yellow fever vaccination. TCRdb independently ran MiXCR on the 5' RACE reads; one entry per CDR3 protein. The sample consists of approximately 580,000 distinct CDR3 sequences, 17% of them appearing once. The specimen comprised PBMCs, sampled about 5 days after the first yellow fever vaccination. These receptors originate from a young man who received the YFV17D yellow fever vaccine. The CDR3 runs from the conserved cysteine through the conserved F or W. The D gene is left open where the match is weak. Clone size appears in some rows only: once, few, many, or a class for an expanded clone.

cdr3_nt: TGCGCCAGCAGCCAAGATCAGGGACTAGCGGGGGGGGATGAGCAGTTCTTC
cdr3_aa: CASSQDQGLAGGDEQFF
v_call: TRBV4-1
clone_size: few
j_call: TRBJ2-1
d_call: TRBD2

cdr3_nt: TGTGCCAGCAGTTTAGCTACGAGGGGCCCCGCAGGTCGGCCCCAGCATTTT
cdr3_aa: CASSLATRGPAGRPQHF
v_call: TRBV12-3/TRBV12-4
clone_size: -
j_call: TRBJ1-5
d_call: -

cdr3_nt: TGCAGTGCTTCGGACCACCTAGCGGGGGGCTGGGACATTCAGTACTTC
cdr3_aa: CSASDHLAGGWDIQYF
v_call: TRBV20-1
clone_size: few
j_call: TRBJ2-4
d_call: TRBD2

cdr3_nt: TGCGCCAGCAGCTTGGTGAGTCCAGGTGAGAATGAGCAGTTCTTC
cdr3_aa: CASSLVSPGENEQFF
v_call: TRBV5-1
clone_size: -
j_call: TRBJ2-1
d_call: -

cdr3_nt: TGTGCCAGCAGCCCGAGATTTAGCGGGAAATCCTACAATGAGCAGTTCTTC
cdr3_aa: CASSPRFSGKSYNEQFF
v_call: TRBV6-1
clone_size: -
j_call: TRBJ2-1
d_call: TRBD2

cdr3_nt: TGTGCCAGCTCACCGAATCCGGGACGGCTCAATCAGCCCCAGCATTTT
cdr3_aa: CASSPNPGRLNQPQHF
v_call: TRBV18
clone_size: -
j_call: TRBJ1-5
d_call: -

cdr3_nt: TGCAGTGCTAGAGCCGTAGACAGGGCCCGATACAATGAGCAGTTCTTC
cdr3_aa: CSARAVDRARYNEQFF
v_call: TRBV20-1
clone_size: few
j_call: TRBJ2-1
d_call: TRBD1

cdr3_nt: TGTGCCAGCAGCCCATCTATTGGAGGGAATCAGCCCCAGCATTTT
cdr3_aa: CASSPSIGGNQPQHF
v_call: TRBV28
clone_size: few
j_call: TRBJ1-5
d_call: -

cdr3_nt: TGCGCCAGCAGCCAATACGCTCAAGGACGACGCGAGCAGTACTTC
cdr3_aa: CASSQYAQGRREQYF
v_call: TRBV4-1
clone_size: -
j_call: TRBJ2-7
d_call: -

cdr3_nt: TGTGCCAGCAGTGAACCTCCCAGGGGGATAGCGGGGGACAATGAGCAGTTCTTC
cdr3_aa: CASSEPPRGIAGDNEQFF
v_call: TRBV6-1
clone_size: few
j_call: TRBJ2-1
d_call: TRBD2

cdr3_nt: TGTGCCACCAGCGGTCAGGGCCGGTACAATGAGCAGTTCTTC
cdr3_aa: CATSGQGRYNEQFF
v_call: TRBV15
clone_size: -
j_call: TRBJ2-1
d_call: -

cdr3_nt: TGTGCCAGCAGCTTGGCCCCAGGGAGCTCTGGAAACACCATATATTTT
cdr3_aa: CASSLAPGSSGNTIYF
v_call: TRBV5-6
clone_size: few
j_call: TRBJ1-3
d_call: -

cdr3_nt: TGCGCCAGCAGCTTGGGGAGTCAGCAAATGGGACCCCTCCACTTT
cdr3_aa: CASSLGSQQMGPLHF
v_call: TRBV5-1
clone_size: few
j_call: TRBJ1-6
d_call: -

cdr3_nt: TGTGCTAGTGGTTTGTCACGGCGGCTAGCGGGGGGTAACAATGAGCAGTTCTTC
cdr3_aa: CASGLSRRLAGGNNEQFF
v_call: TRBV12-5
clone_size: -
j_call: TRBJ2-1
d_call: TRBD2

cdr3_nt: TGTGCCAGCAGCCAGGTGGATCGTGGGAGCTTATACGAGCAGTACTTC
cdr3_aa: CASSQVDRGSLYEQYF
v_call: TRBV3-1
clone_size: few
j_call: TRBJ2-7
d_call: -

cdr3_nt: TGTGCCAGCAGCGTTCTGCCGGTTCAAGGAGGGGAGACCCAGTACTTC
cdr3_aa: CASSVLPVQGGETQYF
v_call: TRBV9
clone_size: -
j_call: TRBJ2-5
d_call: -

cdr3_nt: TGTGCCAGCAGCGCCGGTTACAGTAGTACTGAAGCTTTCTTT
cdr3_aa: CASSAGYSSTEAFF
v_call: TRBV11-2
clone_size: -
j_call: TRBJ1-1
d_call: -

cdr3_nt: TGTGCCAGTAGTGCGGCAGCCTTTTACAATGAGCAGTTCTTC
cdr3_aa: CASSAAAFYNEQFF
v_call: TRBV19
clone_size: few
j_call: TRBJ2-1
d_call: -

cdr3_nt: TGTGCCAGCAGCTCCGGGACCGACCCAGATACGCAGTATTTT
cdr3_aa: CASSSGTDPDTQYF
v_call: TRBV5-4
clone_size: -
j_call: TRBJ2-3
d_call: -

cdr3_nt: TGCGCCAGCAGCTCGGAGGGGGCGACCTATGGCTACACCTTC
cdr3_aa: CASSSEGATYGYTF
v_call: TRBV5-1
clone_size: many
j_call: TRBJ1-2
d_call: TRBD1

cdr3_nt: TGCGCCAGCAGCCAAGATAGTGGGGGAGAGACCCAGTACTTC
cdr3_aa: CASSQDSGGETQYF
v_call: TRBV4-1
clone_size: many
j_call: TRBJ2-5
d_call: -